Below, one TCR beta chain is given with its context. This clonotype was recorded a few times. Its antigen remains undetermined. Nothing much larger sits one base from this clone, and base qualities are not available. The reads were generated on an Illumina NovaSeq 6000. TCRalpha and TCRbeta cDNA libraries were built by 5'RACE with constant-segment primers, adding sample barcodes and unique molecular identifiers. Trizol reagent was used to extract RNA from every sample. Library amplification was performed in two PCR steps, and a second sample barcode and Illumina TruSeq adapters were introduced in the second step. Libraries were sequenced on an Illumina NovaSeq with 2 x 150 bp paired-end reads. On the study's bioinformatics: Reads were demultiplexed and collapsed into UMI-guided consensus sequences with migec v1.2.7. Using mixcr v2.1.11, UMI consensuses were aligned to TRA and TRB V and J templates and then assembled into clonotypes. A clonotype was counted as expanded or contracted only if both edgeR and NoisET called the change significant, with noise models trained on biological replicates. For edgeR calls, the thresholds were a false discovery rate-adjusted p below 0.01 and a log2 fold-change of 1. As an exploratory analysis of dynamics, max-normalized trajectories of the 1000 most abundant clonotypes were examined with PCA combined with hierarchical clustering. Each responding clone was given a CD4 or CD8 phenotype based on the CD4+ and CD8+ repertoires, which had been sequenced separately. In-frame beta chains were kept once TCRdb had trimmed the public reads at Q25 with fastp and called clones with MiXCR. Rows with one shared CDR3 protein collapse into an entry with the most common genes and DNA. Here the V and J calls rest on TCRdb's processing, not on the authors' analysis. This sample has 300,000 to 400,000 distinct CDR3 sequences in its table, and around 15% of those were observed once. The top ten clonotypes cover approximately 20% of the sample.

The junction carries 9 bases between V and J, which are trimmed by 0 bases and 5 bases respectively. As encoded in the germline V gene (reference sequence), CDR1 is DFQATT while CDR2 is SNEGSKA. CDR3 length: 13 amino acids, cysteine to phenylalanine. Kept here is only the CDR3 DNA, which spans 39 bases and is read in frame from base 1. This specimen comes from a study of T-cell memory formation after mild COVID-19 (dated by TCRdb to the early 2020s). In terms of the full investigation: TCR sequence clusters from the two donors were found to be largely donor specific. T-cell clones expanding and contracting after mild COVID-19 in two donors were tracked by longitudinal TCRalpha and TCRbeta repertoire sequencing. The cohort was made up of two young adult volunteers, one female and one male, who were previously healthy. What the authors observed across the whole study: Clones that contracted from day 15 to 85 showed balanced CD4/CD8 phenotypes, whereas a second wave of clones that expanded from day 15 to 37 leaned towards CD4+. The study included only a couple of mild cases, and larger cohorts that include severe cases with pre-infection samples were judged to be necessary. Some responding clones were found in pre-infection memory, which suggests that pre-existing cross-reactive memory T cells took part in the SARS-CoV-2 response. Contracting CD4+ clones appeared mostly in the CM and EM memory subsets, whereas CD8+ clones were enriched in EMRA. SARS-CoV-2 specificity of the second-wave clones peaking on day 37 was not confirmed.

Ficoll-Paque density gradient centrifugation was used to isolate PBMCs. Rearrangement joined TRBV20-1 to TRBJ2-3; the D gene identity is not certain. The sequencing sample was made of PBMCs or a T cell subset sorted from them (not recorded which). The origin of this receptor is a young man who had mild COVID-19 (a few samples of this study predate the infection). The sample titles of this study are shuffled in the database, so cell type and time point are left out; the donor was told from shared clones. The DNA sequence is TGCAGTGCTAGAGATCCCCGCCAAGATACGCAGTATTTT. Its protein product is CSARDPRQDTQYF.